The present T cell receptor (beta chain) was sequenced within a study of control samples from healthy donors and cancer patients. Profiled with immunoSEQ multiplex PCR; TCRdb holds only in-frame clones, not every one. The sample lists some 150,000 clones, less than 95% occurring once. The CDR3 loop spans 15 amino acids. The ends were cut back, 0 bases at V and 3 bases at J, with 12 bases in the middle. Germline V lookup: CDR1 SGDLS, CDR2 YYNGEE. The source of this sequence is a man aged 60 to 75 with colorectal cancer. The sequenced sample was PBMCs. V and J are TRBV9 and TRBJ1-1; D uncertain. The CDR3 region has the DNA TGTGCCAGCAGCGTAGGGAGGGTGGAGGACACTGAAGCTTTCTTT. Residues: CASSVGRVEDTEAFF.